This T cell receptor (beta chain) was captured in a study of CD8 T cells in Susac syndrome. V lost 1 base to trimming and J lost 7 bases, with 14 bases between them. Germline loops: CDR1 SNHLY, CDR2 FYNNEI. The length of the CDR3 is 15 residues. After extraction with the RNeasy kit, roughly 0.5 to 1 ug of the RNA was reverse transcribed using random hexamers. TCRdb processed the immunoSEQ multiplex PCR reads anew with MiXCR; each CDR3 protein has one entry. The table lists about 300,000 distinct CDR3 sequences, 70% to 90% of them singletons. This rearrangement joins TRBV2 to TRBJ1-5; no clear D. The sample taken for sequencing was CD8+ T cells from PBMCs. This clonotype was sampled from a human donor with multiple sclerosis. In DNA form, the CDR3 reads TGTGCCAGCAGTGAAGGCCCATCAGTCATCCAGCCCCAGCATTTT. Protein product: CASSEGPSVIQPQHF.